This is a list of T cell receptor beta chains from one sample in a study of blood T cell repertoires in COVID-19. Some clones are missing from TCRdb's copy, which holds only in-frame ones; the method was immunoSEQ multiplex PCR. Of some 300,000 clones in the sample, 88% were seen once. The sequenced material came from PBMCs or T cells enriched from blood (not recorded which). Every receptor here comes from a woman aged 55-75 years in a cohort exposed to, infected with or recovered from COVID-19 (not recorded which). The CDR3 runs from the conserved cysteine through the conserved F or W. D genes are given only for firm matches. The listing skips clone size in some rows; elsewhere it reads once, few, many or a size class.

V gene	J gene	D gene	clone size	CDR3 length	CDR3 protein	CDR3 DNA
TRBV5-6	TRBJ1-5	TRBD1	NA	17	CASTSSDRGQQAQPQHF	TGTGCCAGCACCTCGTCGGACAGGGGCCAACAAGCCCAGCCCCAGCATTTT
TRBV18	TRBJ1-4	TRBD1	NA	15	CASSPPGQSNEKLFF	TGTGCCAGCTCACCCCCGGGACAGAGTAATGAAAAACTGTTTTTT
TRBV4-1	TRBJ2-7	TRBD1	NA	14	CASSRDRGSYEQYF	TGCGCCAGCTCCCGGGACAGGGGGTCCTACGAGCAGTACTTC
TRBV7-3	TRBJ2-3	TRBD2	NA	15	CASSSGGIGTDTQYF	TGTGCCAGCAGCTCGGGGGGAATAGGCACAGATACGCAGTATTTT
TRBV10-3	TRBJ2-2	NA	NA	15	CAISQTGEGTGELFF	TGTGCCATCAGTCAGACAGGGGAGGGCACCGGGGAGCTGTTTTTT
TRBV5-4	TRBJ2-7	TRBD2	NA	16	CASRPTGTSGAYEQYF	TGTGCCAGCAGACCAACCGGGACTAGCGGGGCCTACGAGCAGTACTTC
TRBV4-1	TRBJ2-7	TRBD2	NA	16	CASSQAGTSASYEQYF	TGCGCCAGCAGCCAGGCCGGGACTAGTGCCTCCTACGAGCAGTACTTC
TRBV3-1/TRBV3-2	TRBJ1-3	TRBD1	NA	16	CASRKTGPRSGNTIYF	TGTGCCAGCAGAAAGACAGGGCCCCGCTCTGGAAACACCATATATTTT
TRBV19	TRBJ2-2	TRBD1	NA	15	CASIPRTGRSGELFF	TGTGCCAGTATCCCCCGGACAGGGAGGTCCGGGGAGCTGTTTTTT
TRBV4-3	TRBJ2-1	TRBD1	once	16	CASSQDRAGGHNEQFF	TGCGCCAGCAGCCAAGATAGGGCAGGGGGACACAATGAGCAGTTCTTC
TRBV24-1	TRBJ2-3	NA	NA	18	CATSDLGGGTADTDTQYF	TGTGCCACCAGTGATTTAGGAGGCGGGACCGCGGACACAGATACGCAGTATTTT
TRBV18	TRBJ1-6	TRBD1	once	15	CASSPLGQGNSPLHF	TGTGCCAGCTCACCTCTGGGACAGGGCAATTCACCCCTCCACTTT
TRBV7-2	TRBJ2-2	NA	few	14	CASSLDTNTGELFF	TGTGCCAGCAGCTTAGATACGAACACCGGGGAGCTGTTTTTT
TRBV7-9	TRBJ2-3	TRBD2	NA	14	CASSSSGSTDTQYF	TGTGCCAGCAGCTCTAGCGGAAGCACAGATACGCAGTATTTT
TRBV18	TRBJ2-1	NA	NA	11	CASSVLDEQFF	TGTGCCAGCTCAGTCCTCGATGAGCAGTTCTTC
TRBV28	TRBJ1-2	TRBD1	NA	15	CASRRPRGTGHGYTF	TGTGCCAGCAGACGACCCCGTGGGACAGGGCATGGCTACACCTTC
TRBV3-1/TRBV3-2	TRBJ2-7	NA	NA	14	CASSLRETRYEQYF	TGTGCCAGCAGCCTCCGGGAGACCCGCTACGAGCAGTACTTC
TRBV2	TRBJ2-6	TRBD2	NA	16	CASRQLAGAGANVLTF	TGTGCCAGCAGGCAACTAGCGGGAGCTGGGGCCAACGTCCTGACTTTC
TRBV9	TRBJ2-1	TRBD2	NA	16	CASSTSGTSGAYEQFF	TGTGCCAGCAGCACCAGCGGGACTAGCGGGGCCTATGAGCAGTTCTTC
TRBV28	TRBJ2-2	NA	NA	12	CASSPLTGELFF	TGTGCCAGCAGCCCCCTCACCGGGGAGCTGTTTTTT
TRBV29-1	TRBJ2-2	NA	NA	14	CSVVPGLNTGELFF	TGCAGCGTTGTTCCAGGGCTTAACACCGGGGAGCTGTTTTTT
TRBV6-5	TRBJ1-5	TRBD1	NA	13	CASSRTGAQPQHF	TGTGCCAGCAGTAGGACAGGCGCCCAGCCCCAGCATTTT
TRBV7-7	TRBJ2-5	NA	NA	13	CASSLSRVETQYF	TGTGCTAGCAGCTTAAGCAGGGTAGAGACCCAGTACTTC
TRBV19	TRBJ1-2	NA	NA	15	CASSMSRVADYGYTF	TGTGCCAGTAGTATGTCCCGGGTAGCGGACTATGGCTACACCTTC
TRBV5-6	TRBJ1-2	TRBD1	NA	13	CASSGRGLSGYTF	TGTGCCAGCAGCGGCAGGGGGTTAAGTGGCTACACCTTC
TRBV30	TRBJ2-1	NA	once	14	CAWSALASYNEQFF	TGTGCCTGGAGTGCTTTAGCGAGTTACAATGAGCAGTTCTTC